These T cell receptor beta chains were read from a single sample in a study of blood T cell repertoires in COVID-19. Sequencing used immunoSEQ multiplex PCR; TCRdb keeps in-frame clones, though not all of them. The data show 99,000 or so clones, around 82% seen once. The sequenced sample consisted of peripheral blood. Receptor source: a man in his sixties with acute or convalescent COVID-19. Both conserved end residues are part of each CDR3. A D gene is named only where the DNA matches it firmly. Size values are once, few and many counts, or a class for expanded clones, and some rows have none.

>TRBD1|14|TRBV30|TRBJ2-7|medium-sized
TGTGCCTGGACCCCCGGGACAGTCTTCTACGAGCAGTACTTC
CAWTPGTVFYEQYF
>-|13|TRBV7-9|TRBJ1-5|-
TGTGCCAGCAGCCAAAACTACTATCAGCCCCAGCATTTT
CASSQNYYQPQHF
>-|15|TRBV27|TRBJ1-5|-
TGTGCCAGCAGTTTAGTAGGGGGTAGCAATCAGCCCCAGCATTTT
CASSLVGGSNQPQHF
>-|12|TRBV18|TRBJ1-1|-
TGTGCCAGCTCACCGGAGGTAACTGAAGCTTTCTTT
CASSPEVTEAFF
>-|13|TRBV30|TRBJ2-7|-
TGTGCCTGGAGTCCCGGGTCGCTTTACGAGCAGTACTTC
CAWSPGSLYEQYF
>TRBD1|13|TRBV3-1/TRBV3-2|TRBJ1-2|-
TGTGCCAGCAGCCAAGAAGGGACAGCCTCTTCGGCCTTC
CASSQEGTASSAF
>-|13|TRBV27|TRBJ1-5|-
TGTGCCAGCAGTTTGGAGTACAATCAGCCCCAGCATTTT
CASSLEYNQPQHF
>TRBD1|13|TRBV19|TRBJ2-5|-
TGTGCCAGTTCAGGGGGCTTACAAGAGACCCAGTACTTC
CASSGGLQETQYF
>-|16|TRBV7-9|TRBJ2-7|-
TGTGCCAGCAGCTTAACGGCGGCCCGAAGCTCCTACGAGCAGTACTTC
CASSLTAARSSYEQYF
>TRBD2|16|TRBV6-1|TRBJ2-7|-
TGTGCCAGCAGTGGACAAGCGGGAGGGCCGTTCAACGAGCAGTACTTC
CASSGQAGGPFNEQYF
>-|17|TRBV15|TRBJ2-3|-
TGTGCCACCAGCAGGGAACTAACAGGGAAGGTCGCAGATACGCAGTATTTT
CATSRELTGKVADTQYF
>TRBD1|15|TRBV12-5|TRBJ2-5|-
TGTGCTAGTGGTTTGGGAACAGGGGGCGTGGAGACCCAGTACTTC
CASGLGTGGVETQYF
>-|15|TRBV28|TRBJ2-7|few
TGTGCCAGCAGTCCCACAGGGTCACTTCTCTACGAGCAGTACTTC
CASSPTGSLLYEQYF
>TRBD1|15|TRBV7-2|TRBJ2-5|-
TGTGCCAGCAGCTTAGCCCGGACAGGGCAAGAGACCCAGTACTTC
CASSLARTGQETQYF
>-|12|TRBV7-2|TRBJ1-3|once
TGTGCCAGCAGCACCCGAGATGGCACCATATATTTT
CASSTRDGTIYF
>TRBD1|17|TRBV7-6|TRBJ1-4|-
TGTGCCAGCAGCCCTCGAGGACAGGGGACTGACAGGGAAAAACTGTTTTTT
CASSPRGQGTDREKLFF
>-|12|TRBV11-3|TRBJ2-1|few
TGTGCCAGCAGCTTAGATCAGAATGAGCAGTTCTTC
CASSLDQNEQFF
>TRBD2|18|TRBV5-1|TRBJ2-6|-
TGCGCCAGCAGCTACGAGCGGGAGGCATGGTCTGGGGCCAACGTCCTGACTTTC
CASSYEREAWSGANVLTF
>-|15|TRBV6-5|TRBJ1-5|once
TGTGCCAGCAGTTACAAGACAGACTCTCATCAGCCCCAGCATTTT
CASSYKTDSHQPQHF
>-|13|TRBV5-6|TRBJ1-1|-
TGTGCCAGCAGCTTGGGCAGGGCAGCCGAAGCTTTCTTT
CASSLGRAAEAFF
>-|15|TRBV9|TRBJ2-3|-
TGTGCCAGCAGCGTAGTGGGCTTACCGGGGGATACGCAGTATTTT
CASSVVGLPGDTQYF
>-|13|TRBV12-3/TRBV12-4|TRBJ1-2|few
TGTGCCAGCAGTAGGACATGGACCTATGGCTACACCTTC
CASSRTWTYGYTF
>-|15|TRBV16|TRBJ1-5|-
TGTGCCAGCAGCCAATCGGGGGAGGGCGGTCAGCCCCAGCATTTT
CASSQSGEGGQPQHF
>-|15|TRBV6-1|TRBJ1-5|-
TGTGCCAGCAGTGAACCCGAAAGCGGGGGTCAGCCCCAGCATTTT
CASSEPESGGQPQHF
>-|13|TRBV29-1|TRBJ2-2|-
TGCAGCTTCAGGACTCAGAACACCGGGGAGCTGTTTTTT
CSFRTQNTGELFF
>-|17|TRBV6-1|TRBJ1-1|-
TGTGCCAGCAGTGAATCTAGGGGCGCCACAGGGCGGACTGAAGCTTTCTTT
CASSESRGATGRTEAFF
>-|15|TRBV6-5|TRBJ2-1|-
TGTGCCAGCAGTTACTCCGGAAGCGCCTACAATGAGCAGTTCTTC
CASSYSGSAYNEQFF
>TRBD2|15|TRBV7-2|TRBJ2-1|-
TGTGCCAGCAGGCCAGCGGGAGTTAGGTACAATGAGCAGTTCTTC
CASRPAGVRYNEQFF
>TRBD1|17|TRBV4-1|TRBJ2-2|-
TGCGCCAGCAGCCGACCCTCGGGACAGGGGGCCACCGGGGAGCTGTTTTTT
CASSRPSGQGATGELFF
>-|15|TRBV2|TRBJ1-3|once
TGTGCCCTTAGCGGGTTGCCTAGGAGTGGAAACACCATATATTTT
CALSGLPRSGNTIYF
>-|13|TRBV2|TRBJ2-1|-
TGTGCCACCTCCCCCCCGGGAGCAAATGAGCAGTTCTTC
CATSPPGANEQFF
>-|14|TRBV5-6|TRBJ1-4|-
TGTGCCAGCAGCTTGAGGCTAACGGGGGAAAAACTGTTTTTT
CASSLRLTGEKLFF
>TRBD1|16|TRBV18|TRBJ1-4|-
TGTGCCAGCTCACGGGACAGGGAAGCAACTAATGAAAAACTGTTTTTT
CASSRDREATNEKLFF
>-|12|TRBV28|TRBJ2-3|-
TGTGCCAGCAGTCCCCCCGTTATCACGCAGTATTTT
CASSPPVITQYF
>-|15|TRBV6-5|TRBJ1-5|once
TGTGCCAGCAGCCCCGGGGGTGCCCTAAATCAGCCCCAGCATTTT
CASSPGGALNQPQHF
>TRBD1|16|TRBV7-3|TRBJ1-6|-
TGTGCCAGCAGCTTATACCCCGGACAGGAGAATTCACCCCTCCACTTT
CASSLYPGQENSPLHF
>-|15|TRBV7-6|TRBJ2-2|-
TGTGCCAGTGGCTCCACAGGCGCGAACACCGGGGAGCTGTTTTTT
CASGSTGANTGELFF
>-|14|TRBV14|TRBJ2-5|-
TGTGCCAGCAGCCAAGCCGGGATAAGAGAGACCCAGTACTTC
CASSQAGIRETQYF
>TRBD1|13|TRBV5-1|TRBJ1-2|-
TGCGCCAGCAGCTTGGAGGGACAGGATGGCTACACCTTC
CASSLEGQDGYTF
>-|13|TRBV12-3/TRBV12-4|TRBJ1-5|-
TGTGCCAGCAGTTTTCGGACTCAACAGCCCCAGCATTTT
CASSFRTQQPQHF
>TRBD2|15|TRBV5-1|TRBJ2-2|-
TGCGCCAGCATGAACGGACTAGCGGGCACCGGGGAGCTGTTTTTT
CASMNGLAGTGELFF